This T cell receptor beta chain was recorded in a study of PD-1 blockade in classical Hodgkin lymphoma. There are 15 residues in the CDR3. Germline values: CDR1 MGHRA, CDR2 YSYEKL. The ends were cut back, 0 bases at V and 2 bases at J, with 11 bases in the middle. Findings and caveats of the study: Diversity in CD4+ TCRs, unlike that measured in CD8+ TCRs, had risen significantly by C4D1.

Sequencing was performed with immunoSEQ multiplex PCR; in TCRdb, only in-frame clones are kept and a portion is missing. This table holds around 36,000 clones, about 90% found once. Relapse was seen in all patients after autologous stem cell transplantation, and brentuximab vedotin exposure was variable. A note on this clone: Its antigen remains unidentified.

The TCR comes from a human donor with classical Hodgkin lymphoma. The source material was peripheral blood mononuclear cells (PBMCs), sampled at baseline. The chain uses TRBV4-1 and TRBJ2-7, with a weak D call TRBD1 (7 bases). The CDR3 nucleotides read TGCGCCAGCAGCCAAGAGGCCAGGGGGGCCTACGAGCAGTACTTC. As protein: CASSQEARGAYEQYF.